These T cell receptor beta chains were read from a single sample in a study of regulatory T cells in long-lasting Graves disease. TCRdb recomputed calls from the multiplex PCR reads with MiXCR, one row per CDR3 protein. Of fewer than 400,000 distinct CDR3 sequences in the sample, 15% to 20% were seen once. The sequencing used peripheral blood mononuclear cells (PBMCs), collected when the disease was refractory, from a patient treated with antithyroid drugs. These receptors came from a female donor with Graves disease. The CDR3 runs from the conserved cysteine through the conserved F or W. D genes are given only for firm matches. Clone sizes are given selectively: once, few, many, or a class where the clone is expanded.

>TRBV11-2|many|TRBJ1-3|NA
TGTGCCAGCAGCCAAAATACAGGGAGCTCTGGAAACACCATATATTTT
CASSQNTGSSGNTIYF
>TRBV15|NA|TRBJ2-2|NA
TGTGCCACCAGGGCGAGTAGGGGGGCAGCTATCGTCGGGGAGCTGTTTTTT
CATRASRGAAIVGELFF
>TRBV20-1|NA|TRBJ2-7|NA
TGCAGTGCTAATCGGGACACCTCCTACGAGCAGTACTTC
CSANRDTSYEQYF
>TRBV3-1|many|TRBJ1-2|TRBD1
TGTGCCAGCAGCCAAAGGAGGGGACAGGGGGCAGGCTACACCTTC
CASSQRRGQGAGYTF
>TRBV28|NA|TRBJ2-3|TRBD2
TGTGCCAGCAGTCCTAGCGGGAGGGCCCGGGTTGGTACAGATACGCAGTATTTT
CASSPSGRARVGTDTQYF
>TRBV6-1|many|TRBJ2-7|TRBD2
TGTGCCAGCAGTGAAGGAATAGCCAGCGGGAGCTACGAGCAGTACTTC
CASSEGIASGSYEQYF
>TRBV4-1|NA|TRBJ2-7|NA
TGCGCCAGCAGCCCAAGACGGGACCTTGGCGAGCAGTACTTC
CASSPRRDLGEQYF
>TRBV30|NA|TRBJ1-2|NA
TGTGCCTGGAGCCGCGATGGCTACACCTTC
CAWSRDGYTF
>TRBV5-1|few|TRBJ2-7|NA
TGCGCCAGCAGCTTGGAATCTACCTACGAGCAGTACTTC
CASSLESTYEQYF
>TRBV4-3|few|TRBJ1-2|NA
TGCGCCAGCAGCCAAGTTGTGTCAGTTTTTAACTATGGCTACACCTTC
CASSQVVSVFNYGYTF
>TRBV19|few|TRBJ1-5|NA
TGTGCCAGTAGTCTATTAAATCAGCCCCAGCATTTT
CASSLLNQPQHF
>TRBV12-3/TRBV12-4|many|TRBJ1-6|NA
TGTGCCAGCAGTTTTGTAGGGAAATCACCCCTCCACTTT
CASSFVGKSPLHF
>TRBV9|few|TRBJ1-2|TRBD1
TGTGCCAGCAGCGTAGGATTTCAGGGGGCTGGCTACACCTTC
CASSVGFQGAGYTF
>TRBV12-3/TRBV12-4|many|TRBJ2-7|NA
TGTGCCAGCAGCCTCGGGGAGACAGTAGTCTACGAGCAGTACTTC
CASSLGETVVYEQYF
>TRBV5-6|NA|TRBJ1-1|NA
TGTGCCAGCAGCGGACCACAGGGTCGGGACACTGAAGCTTTCTTT
CASSGPQGRDTEAFF
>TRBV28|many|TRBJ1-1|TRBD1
TGTGCCAGCAGTAAGGGACAGAAGAACACTGAAGCTTTCTTT
CASSKGQKNTEAFF
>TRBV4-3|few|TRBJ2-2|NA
TGCGCCAGCAGCCAAGATCCCCAGGGAGGCACCGGGGAGCTGTTTTTT
CASSQDPQGGTGELFF
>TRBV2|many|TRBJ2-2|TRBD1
TGTGCCATCCACTCCGGGACAGGGGGTAACACCGGGGAGCTGTTTTTT
CAIHSGTGGNTGELFF
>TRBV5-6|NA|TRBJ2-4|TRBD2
TGTGCCAGCAGCCCCGTTGGACTAGCGGGAGGTCTAGCCAAAAACATTCAGTACTTC
CASSPVGLAGGLAKNIQYF
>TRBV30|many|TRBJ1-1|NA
TGTGCCTGGAGTGTCCGGGGACTTATGAACACTGAAGCTTTCTTT
CAWSVRGLMNTEAFF
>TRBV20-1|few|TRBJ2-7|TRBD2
TGCAGTGCGTGGACTAGCGGGAGTTCCTACGAGCAGTACTTC
CSAWTSGSSYEQYF
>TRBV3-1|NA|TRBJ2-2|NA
TGTGCCAGCAGCCAACGGGGGGAGCTGTTTTTT
CASSQRGELFF
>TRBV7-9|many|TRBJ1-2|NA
TGTGCCAGCAGCTTAGCGGGAGGGGGCTACACCTTC
CASSLAGGGYTF
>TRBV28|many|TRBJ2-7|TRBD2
TGTGCCAGCAACCCCAGAAGCGGCGGGAGACACGAGCAGTACTTC
CASNPRSGGRHEQYF
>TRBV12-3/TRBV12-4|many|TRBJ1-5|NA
TGTGCCAGCAGTTTACAATTCGGATCTAGCAATCAGCCCCAGCATTTT
CASSLQFGSSNQPQHF